These 28 T cell receptor beta chains share one sample of origin, sequenced in a study of T cells in Graves' hyperthyroidism and ophthalmopathy. The TCR beta CDR3 regions underwent amplification using RNA transcripts as the source. Primed by the HTBI set, a first-round RT-PCR was run on the TCR CDR3. From the multiplex PCR reads, TCRdb called clonotypes with MiXCR, one entry per CDR3 protein. The repertoire includes around 180,000 distinct CDR3 sequences, about 18% of them detected once, and roughly 28% sits in the top ten. Sequences were obtained from blood. The receptor source for this set is a woman aged 50 to 60 with Graves' hyperthyroidism.

This clonotype was recorded at least ten times. An end of the junction differs from the germline gene, which may be a read error. V is TRBV11-3 and J is TRBJ2-1; TRBD1 is a possible D gene (5 bases). Germline V CDR1 and CDR2: SGHNT, YENEEA. There are 13 residues in the CDR3. CDR3 bases: TGTGCCAGCAGCCCCCAGGGTCACGATGAGCAGTCCTTC. Its protein product is CASSPQGHDEQSF.

This clonotype was observed many times. The V and J genes are TRBV7-2 and TRBJ2-5, with 8 nucleotides matching TRBD2. The germline V gene has CDR1 SGHTA and CDR2 FQGNSA. Unmatched junction bases numbered 7, after V lost 5 bases and J lost 5 bases. The CDR3 totals 14 residues. The CDR3 nucleotides are TGTGCCAGCAGCCCAGGGACTAGGGGTGAGACCCAGTACTTC. Its translation is CASSPGTRGETQYF. Full variable domain (remainder filled in from reference TRBV7-2 and TRBJ2-5): GAGVSQSPSNKVTEKGKDVELRCDPISGHTALYWYRQSLGQGLEFLIYFQGNSAPDKSGLPSDRFSAERTGGSVSTLTIQRTQQEDSAVYLCASSPGTRGETQYFGPGTRLLVL.

This clonotype has at least ten counts. As DNA, the CDR3 is TGTGCCAGCGGACTCAAGGGGTCCTACGAGCAGTACTTC. Translation: CASGLKGSYEQYF. The chain recombines TRBV5-6 with TRBJ2-7; TRBD1 or TRBD2 may be the D gene (5 bases each). The CDR3 consists of 13 residues. Germline values: CDR1 SGHDT, CDR2 YYEEEE. Trimming stripped 7 bases from V and 1 base from J, with 12 bases between.

V and J are TRBV9 and TRBJ2-7, with D perhaps assigned TRBD1 or TRBD2 (5 bases each). In germline, CDR1 is SGDLS, CDR2 YYNGEE. This CDR3 has 16 amino acids. Trimming took 0 bases from V and 1 from J, leaving 14 bases between them. The CDR3 DNA is TGTGCCAGCAGCGTAGACCCGGGGCGCGGTTCCTACGAGCAGTACTTC. Protein product: CASSVDPGRGSYEQYF. The whole variable domain, filled in from reference TRBV9 and TRBJ2-7, reads DSGVTQTPKHLITATGQRVTLRCSPRSGDLSVYWYQQSLDQGLQFLIQYYNGEERAKGNILERFSAQQFPDLHSELNLSSLELGDSALYFCASSVDPGRGSYEQYFGPGTRLTVT.

V is TRBV7-8 and J is TRBJ1-1; D possibly corresponds to TRBD1 (5 bases). Germline V gene data show CDR1 as SGHVS and CDR2 as FQNEAQ. Deletions cut 4 bases from V and 0 bases from J, with 18 bases between. This CDR3 region has 17 residues. The CDR3 nucleotides read TGTGCCAGCAGCTCCAACGTTTTAGGACACATGAACACTGAAGCTTTCTTT. This codes for CASSSNVLGHMNTEAFF.

The chain employs TRBV5-8 and TRBJ1-6, with a possible D match to TRBD1 (5 bases). The V end was cut by 2 bases, the J end by 0 bases, with 9 bases between. CDR1 is SGHTS, CDR2 YDEGEE, per germline. This CDR3 spans 16 amino acids. CDR3 sequence reads: CASSFQGRSYNSPLHF. The CDR3 coding sequence is TGTGCCAGCAGCTTTCAGGGTCGCTCCTATAATTCACCCCTCCACTTT. Full variable domain (rest looked up from reference TRBV5-8 and TRBJ1-6): EAGVTQSPTHLIKTRGQQATLRCSPISGHTSVYWYQQALGLGLQFLLWYDEGEERNRGNFPPRFSGRQFPNYSSELNVNALELEDSALYLCASSFQGRSYNSPLHFGNGTRLTVT.

The CDR3 DNA sequence: TGTGCCAGCAGTGTAGCCGGACAGGGCGAAGGGAAGACCCAGTACTTC. It is translated as CASSVAGQGEGKTQYF. The chain has TRBV28 and TRBJ2-5; 8 bases are a match to TRBD1. The CDR3 is 16 amino acids. CDR1 is MDHEN and CDR2 is SYDVKM in the germline V gene. J gave up 6 bases and V 5 bases, and 14 bases lay outside the gene matches.

This chain links TRBV4-3 with TRBJ1-1; no clear D gene. Germline assignment: CDR1 LGHNA and CDR2 YSLEER. There are 16 residues in the CDR3. V was trimmed by 1 base and J by 1 base, leaving 13 bases between them. The CDR3 region is CASSQAMSAGNTEAFF. Here the CDR3 DNA reads TGCGCCAGCAGCCAAGCCATGTCGGCAGGGAACACTGAAGCTTTCTTT.

The genes are TRBV13 and TRBJ1-1; no definite D call. The germline V gene has CDR1 PRHDT and CDR2 FYEKMQ (reference sequence). V was clipped by 3 bases and J by 5 bases, with 7 bases between them. The CDR3 runs to 12 residues. The CDR3 sequence: CASSFGLTEAFF. Written as DNA, the CDR3 is TGTGCCAGCAGCTTTGGATTGACTGAAGCTTTCTTT.

In its sample, this clonotype was seen many times. V gene TRBV12-3 or TRBV12-4 combines with J gene TRBJ1-2; D remains ambiguous. The CDR3 has 12 residues. Deletions cut 1 base from V and 10 bases from J, with 10 bases between. The CDR3 DNA sequence: TGTGCCAGCAGTTTAGAGCACTTAGTCTACACCTTC. Protein: CASSLEHLVYTF.

In its sample, this clonotype was seen many times. This sequence joins TRBV3-1 and TRBJ1-1, with TRBD1 as a possible D gene (5 bases). The CDR3 spans 13 residues. CDR1 is LGHDT and CDR2 is YNNKEL in the germline V gene (reference sequence). V lost 3 bases to trimming and J lost 5 bases, with 10 bases between them. CDR3: CASSHGGRTEAFF. CDR3 DNA: TGTGCCAGCAGCCACGGGGGAAGGACTGAAGCTTTCTTT.

This clonotype was counted many times. The chain carries TRBV19 and TRBJ2-1, with no clear D. Per the germline V gene, CDR1 is LNHDA and CDR2 is SQIVND (reference sequence). There are 15 residues in the CDR3. With 5 bases removed from V and 5 bases from J, the gap between germline ends came to 16 bases. Written as DNA, the CDR3 is TGTGCCAGTAGTTCACACTCCGATCCCAACAATGAGCAGTTCTTC. Its protein product is CASSSHSDPNNEQFF. Variable domain in full (rest from reference TRBV19 and TRBJ2-1): DGGITQSPKYLFRKEGQNVTLSCEQNLNHDAMYWYRQDPGQGLRLIYYSQIVNDFQKGDIAEGYSVSREKKESFPLTVTSAQKNPTAFYLCASSSHSDPNNEQFFGPGTRLTVL.

This clonotype has ten or more counts. The V call is TRBV5-1, the J call TRBJ2-5; D gene uncertain. V was shortened by 3 bases and J by 1 base, with 13 bases between the two germline ends. The CDR3 totals 15 residues. Germline CDR1 reads SGHRS; CDR2 reads YFSETQ. The CDR3 sequence is CASSWMGMIQETQYF. In DNA form, the CDR3 reads TGCGCCAGCAGCTGGATGGGGATGATCCAAGAGACCCAGTACTTC.

The V gene is TRBV18, the J gene TRBJ1-6; tentative D call: TRBD1 (5 bases). The germline CDR1 and CDR2 sequences are KGHSH and LQKENI. This CDR3 has 17 residues. V was cut by 3 bases and J by 2 bases, with 14 bases left in between. The CDR3 DNA sequence: TGTGCCAGCTCACCCCGGGGGTCGGACACCTATAATTCACCCCTCCACTTT. Its protein is CASSPRGSDTYNSPLHF.

This clonotype was counted many times. The chain recombines TRBV28 with TRBJ2-2, with 9 bases lining up with TRBD2. Germline V gene sequence: CDR1 MDHEN, CDR2 SYDVKM. The CDR3 has 15 residues. The V gene end was trimmed by 6 bases and the J gene end by 3 bases; junction bases not matched to a gene: 5. The DNA of the CDR3 is TGTGCCAGCAGAATGATAGCGGGGGACACCGGGGAGCTGTTTTTT. Protein: CASRMIAGDTGELFF. Based on the CDR3 plus reference TRBV28 and TRBJ2-2, the full variable domain is DVKVTQSSRYLVKRTGEKVFLECVQDMDHENMFWYRQDPGLGLRLIYFSYDVKMKEKGDIPEGYSVSREKKERFSLILESASTNQTSMYLCASRMIAGDTGELFFGEGSRLTVL.

Ten or more counts support this clonotype. The rearrangement joins TRBV7-3 to TRBJ1-5; D gene uncertain. The CDR3 is 13 amino acids. V was pared by 1 base and J by 5 bases, with 6 bases between. The V gene's germline CDR1 is SGHTA and CDR2 FQGTGA. The CDR3 DNA sequence: TGTGCCAGCAGCTTAAATGGTTATCAGCCCCAGCATTTT. Residues: CASSLNGYQPQHF.

The rearrangement joins TRBV3-1 to TRBJ1-2; no definite D call. Germline values: CDR1 LGHDT, CDR2 YNNKEL (reference sequence). Between the trimmed V and J ends, which lost 0 bases and 7 bases, there was a span of 15 bases. The CDR3 sequence is 15 residues long. CDR3 coding DNA: TGTGCCAGCAGCCAAGATCGGTTTCGTGCAACTGGCTACACCTTC. Its protein is CASSQDRFRATGYTF.

This clonotype was seen a few times. This could be a read error, since a much larger clone is one nucleotide away. The chain links TRBV19 to TRBJ1-1, with D unclear. The CDR3 has 11 amino acids. Germline V gene sequence: CDR1 LNHDA, CDR2 SQIVND (reference sequence). For the CDR3, the DNA is TGTGCCAGTAGTGATAACAGTGAAGCTTTCTTT. Translating it yields CASSDNSEAFF.

The sample holds a few counts of this clonotype. This chain uses TRBV4-2 with TRBJ1-1, with D unclear. The V and J ends lost 1 base and 2 bases respectively, with 8 bases between them. The CDR3 spans 14 residues. Germline CDR1 LGHNA, CDR2 YNFKEQ. In nucleotides, the CDR3 is TGTGCCAGCAGCCAAGTTGAAAGAAACACTGAAGCTTTCTTT. Residues: CASSQVERNTEAFF.

CDR3 region: CASTRGDSNQPQHF. CDR3 coding DNA: TGTGCCAGTACTAGGGGGGATAGCAATCAGCCCCAGCATTTT. The chain joins TRBV28 to TRBJ1-5, with a possible D match to TRBD1 (6 bases). The CDR3 is made up of 14 amino acids. Per the germline V gene, CDR1 is MDHEN and CDR2 is SYDVKM. The ends were cut back, 9 bases at V and 0 bases at J, with 12 bases in the middle.

The chain has TRBV19 and TRBJ2-2, with D unresolved. V lost 5 bases to trimming and J lost 3 bases, with 13 bases between them. Germline CDR1 is LNHDA and CDR2 is SQIVND (reference sequence). The CDR3 spans 15 residues. CDR3 nucleotide sequence: TGTGCCAGTAGTTTGGGTAATTGGGACACCGGGGAGCTGTTTTTT. Encoded protein: CASSLGNWDTGELFF.

The V call is TRBV20-1, the J call TRBJ1-1, with 7 bases fitting TRBD1. J was trimmed by 0 bases and V by 3 bases; bases with no gene match: 4. There are 14 residues in the CDR3. In germline, CDR1 is DFQATT, CDR2 SNEGSKA (reference sequence). The CDR3 bases are TGCAGTGCTAGCCCCACAGGGGTGAACACTGAAGCTTTCTTT. Encoded protein: CSASPTGVNTEAFF.

This clonotype was observed many times. The chain is built from TRBV3-1 and TRBJ2-3; D remains ambiguous. With 4 bases removed from V and 6 bases from J, the gap between germline ends came to 11 bases. The CDR3 runs 13 residues. Germline V gene sequence: CDR1 LGHDT, CDR2 YNNKEL (reference sequence). CDR3 protein: CASSRTRVDTQYF. In DNA form, the CDR3 reads TGTGCCAGCAGCCGGACCCGAGTTGATACGCAGTATTTT.

This clonotype was counted many times. V gene TRBV16 combines with J gene TRBJ2-3, with D possibly matching TRBD1 (5 bases). The CDR3 sequence is 14 residues long. The V and J ends lost 7 bases and 7 bases respectively, with 18 bases between them. Germline V gene data show CDR1 as KGHSY and CDR2 as FQNENV. The CDR3 protein is CASTYQGISNTQYF. The CDR3 coding sequence is TGTGCCAGCACCTATCAGGGTATATCGAATACGCAGTATTTT. Filled out from reference TRBV16 and TRBJ2-3, the complete variable domain reads GEEVAQTPKHLVRGEGQKAKLYCAPIKGHSYVFWYQQVLKNEFKFLISFQNENVFDETGMPKERFSAKCLPNSPCSLEIQATKLEDSAVYFCASTYQGISNTQYFGPGTRLTVL.

This clonotype was counted at least ten times. This chain joins TRBV6-1 and TRBJ1-5; D call uncertain. Germline CDR1 and CDR2: MNHNS and SASEGT. The CDR3 runs to 16 residues. V dropped 5 bases and J dropped 1 base, with 15 bases sitting between them. Written as DNA, the CDR3 is TGTGCCAGCAGTTATCGGGTTTACACCAGCAATCAGCCCCAGCATTTT. As protein: CASSYRVYTSNQPQHF.

This clonotype was found many times. This sequence joins TRBV6-1 and TRBJ1-2; D remains unclear. Germline CDR1 and CDR2: MNHNS and SASEGT. Trimming cost V 3 bases and J 4 bases, with 3 bases left between them. This CDR3 has 11 residues. The chain's CDR3 is CASSEGYGYTF. The CDR3 coding sequence is TGTGCCAGCAGTGAGGGCTATGGCTACACCTTC.

The chain employs TRBV5-4 and TRBJ2-7, with TRBD2 matching over 7 bases. Trimming took 0 bases from V and 3 from J; bases not matched to a gene: 6. The CDR3 loop spans 15 amino acids. Looked up from germline, CDR1 is SGHNT and CDR2 is YYREEE (reference sequence). The DNA of the CDR3 is TGTGCCAGCAGCTTGGCGAACGGGGAGGGCTACGAGCAGTACTTC. This codes for CASSLANGEGYEQYF. The full variable domain, its missing parts supplied by reference TRBV5-4 and TRBJ2-7, is ETGVTQSPTHLIKTRGQQVTLRCSSQSGHNTVSWYQQALGQGPQFIFQYYREEENGRGNFPPRFSGLQFPNYSSELNVNALELDDSALYLCASSLANGEGYEQYFGPGTRLTVT.

This clonotype showed up many times. This CDR3 is CASSILTEAEQYF. The CDR3 DNA is TGTGCCAGTAGTATACTGACCGAGGCCGAGCAGTACTTC. The chain uses TRBV19 and TRBJ2-7; D is undetermined. The germline CDR1 and CDR2 sequences are LNHDA and SQIVND (reference sequence). Trimming removed 2 bases at V and 6 bases at J, with 11 bases between. The CDR3 has 13 amino acids.